This T cell receptor (beta chain) was found in a study of OX40 agonist ivuxolimab in advanced cancers. V was pared by 4 bases and J by 2 bases, with 20 bases between. Looked up from germline, CDR1 is SGHNT and CDR2 is YYREEE (reference sequence). The CDR3 consists of 17 residues. Clones were read by immunoSEQ multiplex PCR, and TCRdb kept only the in-frame ones, dropping some. The sample has 50,000 to 75,000 clones, nearly 90% seen once. Sequences were derived from CD4+ or CD8+ T cells sorted from blood, sampled in a trial of the OX40 agonist ivuxolimab. The receptor was derived from an adult with an advanced solid tumor such as melanoma, head and neck, liver or kidney cancer. V gene TRBV5-4 combines with J gene TRBJ2-3; D remains ambiguous. CDR3 region: CASSRLGGPPNTDTQYF. The CDR3 coding sequence is TGTGCCAGCAGCCGCCTCGGCGGCCCCCCGAACACAGATACGCAGTATTTT. The whole variable domain, remainder taken from reference TRBV5-4 and TRBJ2-3, is ETGVTQSPTHLIKTRGQQVTLRCSSQSGHNTVSWYQQALGQGPQFIFQYYREEENGRGNFPPRFSGLQFPNYSSELNVNALELDDSALYLCASSRLGGPPNTDTQYFGPGTRLTVL.